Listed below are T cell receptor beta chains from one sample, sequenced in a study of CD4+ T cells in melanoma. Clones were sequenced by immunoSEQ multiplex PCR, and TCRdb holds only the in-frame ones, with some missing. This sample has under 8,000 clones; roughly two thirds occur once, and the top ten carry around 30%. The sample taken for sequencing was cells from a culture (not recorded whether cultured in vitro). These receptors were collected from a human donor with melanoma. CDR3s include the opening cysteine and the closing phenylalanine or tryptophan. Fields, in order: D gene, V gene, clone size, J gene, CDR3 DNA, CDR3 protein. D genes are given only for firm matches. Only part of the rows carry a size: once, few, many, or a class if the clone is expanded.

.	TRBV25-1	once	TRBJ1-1	TGTGCCAGCAGTGAAATGGGGAGCACTGAAGCTTTCTTT	CASSEMGSTEAFF
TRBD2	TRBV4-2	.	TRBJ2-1	TGTGCCAGCAGCCAAAGCGGGGGGGCGCACAATGAGCAGTTCTTC	CASSQSGGAHNEQFF
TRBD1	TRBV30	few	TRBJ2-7	TGTGCCTGGACCGGACAGGATTACTACGAGCAGTACTTC	CAWTGQDYYEQYF
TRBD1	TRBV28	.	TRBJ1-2	TGTGCCAGCCTCCCTCCTGGGGACAGAGGTCGTGGCTACACCTTC	CASLPPGDRGRGYTF
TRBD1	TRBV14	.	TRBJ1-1	TGTGCCAGCAGCTCTCGGACAGGGTACTTGTCTGAAGCTTTCTTT	CASSSRTGYLSEAFF
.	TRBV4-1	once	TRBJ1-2	TGCGCCAGCAGCCAAGTAACGCAGGGGAAGGCCTATGGCTACACCTTC	CASSQVTQGKAYGYTF
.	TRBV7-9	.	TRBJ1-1	TGTGCCAGCAGCTTAGGTGACATCACTGAAGCTTTCTTT	CASSLGDITEAFF
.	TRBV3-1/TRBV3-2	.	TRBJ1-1	TGTGCCAGCAGCCCGGCGGGAGTAAGAGCAGCTTTCTTT	CASSPAGVRAAFF
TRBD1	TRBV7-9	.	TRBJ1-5	TGTGCCAGCAGCTCATACGCGGGACAGGACAATCAGCCCCAGCATTTT	CASSSYAGQDNQPQHF
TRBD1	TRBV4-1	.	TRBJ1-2	TGCGCCAGCAGAAAACCGGGACAGGGGGATCGCTACTATGGCTACACCTTC	CASRKPGQGDRYYGYTF
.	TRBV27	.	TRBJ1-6	TGTGCCAGCAGTTGGGTCCTCAATAATTCACCCCTCCACTTT	CASSWVLNNSPLHF
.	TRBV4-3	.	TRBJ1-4	TGCGCCAGCAGCCAAGGAGGGTCGACTAATGAAAAACTGTTTTTT	CASSQGGSTNEKLFF
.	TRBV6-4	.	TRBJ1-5	TGTGCCAGCAGTGACCCGCCCGGCAGCCTAAATAGCAATCAGCCCCAGCATTTT	CASSDPPGSLNSNQPQHF
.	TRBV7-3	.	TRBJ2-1	TGTGCCAGCAGCCCCGGAGGGGGGGGCGATGAGCAGTTCTTC	CASSPGGGGDEQFF
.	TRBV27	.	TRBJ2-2	TGTGCCAGCAGTCCTCCCCCCGCGACCGGGGAGCTGTTTTTT	CASSPPPATGELFF
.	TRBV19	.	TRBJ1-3	TGTGCCAGTACGCCCGGGGACACTTCTGGAAACACCATATATTTT	CASTPGDTSGNTIYF
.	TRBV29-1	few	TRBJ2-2	TGCAGCGTTGATCAGGGGCCGATGAACACCGGGGAGCTGTTTTTT	CSVDQGPMNTGELFF
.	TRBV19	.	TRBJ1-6	TGTGCCAGTAGTATATCGGGTGCACGTGTCGTCCCTTCACCCCTCCACTTT	CASSISGARVVPSPLHF
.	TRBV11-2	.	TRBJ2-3	TGTGCCAGCAGCAGACGGGGTAGGAGCACAGATACGCAGTATTTT	CASSRRGRSTDTQYF
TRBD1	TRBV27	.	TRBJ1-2	TGTGCCAGCAGTCACCGGGACAGCACTCGCTACACCTTC	CASSHRDSTRYTF
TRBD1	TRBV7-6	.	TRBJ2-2	TGTGCCAGCAGCTTAGATGTACATGACAGGGGTGGCACCGGGGAGCTGTTTTTT	CASSLDVHDRGGTGELFF
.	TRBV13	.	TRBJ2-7	TGTGCCAGCAGCCGCTTGATTGTCGACGAGCAGTACTTC	CASSRLIVDEQYF
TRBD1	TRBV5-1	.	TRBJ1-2	TGCGCCAGCAGCTCACTGACAGGGCGGGACTATGGCTACACCTTC	CASSSLTGRDYGYTF
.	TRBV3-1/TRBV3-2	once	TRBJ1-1	TGTGCCAGCAGCCAAGGGGGGCGCGGCACTGAAGCTTTCTTT	CASSQGGRGTEAFF
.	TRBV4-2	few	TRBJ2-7	TGTGCCAGCAGCCAAGTGGCAGATAGCTCCTACGAGCAGTACTTC	CASSQVADSSYEQYF
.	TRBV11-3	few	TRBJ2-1	TGTGCCAGCAGCTTACCCCGGGGGCCCCCAAACAATGAGCAGTTCTTC	CASSLPRGPPNNEQFF
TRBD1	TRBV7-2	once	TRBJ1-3	TGTGCCAGCAGCTCCATCCGGGACAGGGAATACTCTGGAAACACCATATATTTT	CASSSIRDREYSGNTIYF
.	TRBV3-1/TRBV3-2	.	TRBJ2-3	TGTGCCAGCAGCCAGGGGGTTAACAGGGCCCACACAGATACGCAGTATTTT	CASSQGVNRAHTDTQYF
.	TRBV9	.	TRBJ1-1	TGTGCCAGCACAGGGCTGGGCACTGAAGCTTTCTTT	CASTGLGTEAFF
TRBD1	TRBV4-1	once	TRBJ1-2	TGCGCCAGCAGCCAAGATCTAGGGACAGGGGGATCGGCTGGCTACACCTTC	CASSQDLGTGGSAGYTF
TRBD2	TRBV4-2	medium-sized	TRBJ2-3	TGTGCCAGCAGCCAGGCTGGGACTAGCGTATTCACAGATACGCAGTATTTT	CASSQAGTSVFTDTQYF
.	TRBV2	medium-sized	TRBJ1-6	TGTGCCAGCACGGGAAAGGGGGGTTACGATAATTCACCCCTCCACTTT	CASTGKGGYDNSPLHF
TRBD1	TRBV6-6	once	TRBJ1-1	TGTGCCAGCAGTTTGGACAGGGGGCATATGGACACTGAAGCTTTCTTT	CASSLDRGHMDTEAFF
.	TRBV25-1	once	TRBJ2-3	TGTGCCAGCAGTGTTCGGGGGTACACAGATACGCAGTATTTT	CASSVRGYTDTQYF
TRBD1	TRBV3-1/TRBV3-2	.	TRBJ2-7	TGTGCCAGCAGCCAACAATCCGGGACAGCCGGCGAGCAGTACTTC	CASSQQSGTAGEQYF
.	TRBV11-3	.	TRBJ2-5	TGTGCCAGCAGCTTAGCGTCTGGGGAGACCCAGTACTTC	CASSLASGETQYF
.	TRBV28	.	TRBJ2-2	TGTGCCAGCGCCCGGACATCCAACACCGGGGAGCTGTTTTTT	CASARTSNTGELFF
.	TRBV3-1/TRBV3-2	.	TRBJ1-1	TGTGCCAGCGCTAACAACCCGGGGACTGAAGCTTTCTTT	CASANNPGTEAFF
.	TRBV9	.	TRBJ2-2	TGTGCCAGCAGTGATACACAGACCCTAAACACCGGGGAGCTGTTTTTT	CASSDTQTLNTGELFF
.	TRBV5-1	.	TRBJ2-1	TGCGCCAGCAGCTCTCGCTACAATGAGCAGTTCTTC	CASSSRYNEQFF
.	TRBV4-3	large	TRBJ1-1	TGCGCCAGCAGCCAAGCTGGGAACACTGAAGCTTTCTTT	CASSQAGNTEAFF
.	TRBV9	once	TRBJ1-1	TGTGCCAGCAGCGCACGGACAGAGACTTACACTGAAGCTTTCTTT	CASSARTETYTEAFF
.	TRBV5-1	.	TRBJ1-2	TGCGCCAGCAGCGCCGGACAGTTGGGAATCTATGGCTACACCTTC	CASSAGQLGIYGYTF
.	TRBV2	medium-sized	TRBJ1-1	TGTGCCAGCAGTGATTGGCTCCCAGCTTTCTTT	CASSDWLPAFF
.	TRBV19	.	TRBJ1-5	TGTGCCAGTAGAGGGGGTGCGGCAAGTCCCCAGCATTTT	CASRGGAASPQHF
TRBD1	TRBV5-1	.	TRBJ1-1	TGCGCCAGCAGCTTGGACCACAGGGTTCCAGGGGGGGCTTTCTTT	CASSLDHRVPGGAFF
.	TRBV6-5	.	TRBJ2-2	TGTGCTATGACAGGTTTTAACGGGGAGCTGTTTTTT	CAMTGFNGELFF
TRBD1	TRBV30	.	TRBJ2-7	TGTGCCTGGAGTAAAGACAGGGTTAGGCCTCCGCGGGAGCAGTACTTC	CAWSKDRVRPPREQYF
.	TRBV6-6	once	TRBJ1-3	TGTGCCAGCAGTCCCCCTCGGTCAGGGGCGCGCGGAAACACCATATATTTT	CASSPPRSGARGNTIYF